The rows below give T cell receptor beta chains drawn from one sample of a study of early T cells in non-severe SARS-CoV-2 infection. TCRdb ran MiXCR on the 5' RACE reads and lists one entry per CDR3 protein. This sample carries some 27,000 distinct CDR3 sequences, roughly 5% of them seen once, and the ten largest clones take around 10%. Sequencing used whole blood. These TCRs come from an adult who was a healthcare worker with PCR-confirmed SARS-CoV-2 infection or an uninfected control (not recorded which). Each CDR3 is given with its conserved first and last residue. The D gene is left open where the match is weak. Clone size is not always given. Where it is, it says once, few, many or a class for expanded clones.

TRBV7-9	many	TRBD1	TRBJ2-7	CASSFPGQGLGEQYF	TGTGCCAGCAGCTTCCCGGGACAGGGATTGGGGGAGCAGTACTTC
TRBV20-1	few	TRBD1	TRBJ1-2	CSARDRDRVYGYTF	TGCAGTGCTAGAGATCGAGACAGGGTCTATGGCTACACCTTC
TRBV7-2	many	-	TRBJ2-1	CASSLSLTYNEQFF	TGTGCCAGCAGCTTATCCTTGACCTACAATGAGCAGTTCTTC
TRBV10-3	many	-	TRBJ2-1	CATMVAGTGTGFF	TGTGCCACCATGGTGGCGGGTACGGGAACAGGGTTCTTC
TRBV2	many	-	TRBJ2-5	CASKGGDEQETQYF	TGTGCCAGCAAGGGGGGGGACGAGCAGGAGACCCAGTACTTC
TRBV7-9	many	TRBD1	TRBJ2-7	CASSPQMDRNGAYEQYF	TGTGCCAGCAGCCCTCAAATGGACAGGAATGGTGCCTACGAGCAGTACTTC
TRBV28	many	TRBD2	TRBJ2-4	CASSGNRGLVAGVNIQYF	TGTGCCAGCAGTGGAAACAGGGGTTTAGTAGCGGGAGTAAACATTCAGTACTTC
TRBV6-5	many	-	TRBJ1-4	CASRDHTKPNEKLFF	TGTGCCAGCAGGGATCACACCAAACCTAATGAAAAACTGTTTTTT
TRBV12-3/TRBV12-4	many	-	TRBJ2-3	CASSLGLADTQYF	TGTGCCAGCAGTTTAGGGCTAGCGGATACGCAGTATTTT
TRBV3-1	few	TRBD1	TRBJ2-1	CASSRDSEQFF	TGTGCCAGCAGCCGGGACAGTGAGCAGTTCTTC
TRBV28	many	-	TRBJ1-3	CASTSGPSGNTIYF	TGTGCCAGCACGTCAGGCCCCTCTGGAAACACCATATATTTT
TRBV10-2	few	TRBD2	TRBJ2-7	CASKFGSGGSRYEQYF	TGCGCCAGCAAGTTCGGTAGCGGGGGGTCACGTTACGAGCAGTACTTC
TRBV6-1	many	-	TRBJ2-5	CASRPGIQETQYF	TGTGCCAGCAGGCCCGGGATTCAAGAGACCCAGTACTTC
TRBV7-3	few	-	TRBJ1-1	CASSRSPANTEAFF	TGTGCCAGCAGCCGATCCCCGGCGAACACTGAAGCTTTCTTT
TRBV7-6	-	-	TRBJ1-1	CASSPFDRNTEAFF	TGTGCCAGCAGCCCGTTCGACAGGAACACTGAAGCTTTCTTT
TRBV28	many	-	TRBJ1-6	CASSPRDSGSPLHF	TGTGCCAGCAGTCCCCGGGATTCGGGTTCACCCCTCCACTTT
TRBV5-1	-	-	TRBJ2-1	CASSPRQRTYNEQFF	TGCGCCAGCAGCCCGAGACAGCGAACGTACAATGAGCAGTTCTTC
TRBV27	many	-	TRBJ2-3	CASILTWGGRADTQYF	TGTGCCAGCATCTTAACCTGGGGGGGGCGAGCAGATACGCAGTATTTT
TRBV11-2	many	TRBD1	TRBJ1-4	CASSRDRVNEKLFF	TGTGCCAGCAGCCGGGACAGGGTTAATGAAAAACTGTTTTTT
TRBV3-1	medium-sized	-	TRBJ1-6	CASSPRQNSPLHF	TGTGCCAGCAGCCCAAGACAGAATTCACCCCTCCACTTT
TRBV5-1	many	-	TRBJ1-5	CASSLLGAGNQPQHF	TGCGCCAGCAGCTTGTTGGGGGCGGGCAATCAGCCCCAGCATTTT
TRBV28	many	-	TRBJ2-5	CASSLPLGHAQYF	TGTGCCAGCAGTCTCCCCCTAGGACATGCCCAGTACTTC
TRBV4-1	many	-	TRBJ2-7	CASSQSDSMRADEQYF	TGCGCCAGCAGCCAAAGTGATAGTATGCGGGCCGACGAGCAGTACTTC
TRBV5-4	-	-	TRBJ1-6	CASSLVAEINSPLHF	TGTGCCAGCAGCTTGGTAGCCGAGATTAATTCACCCCTCCACTTT